This T cell receptor beta chain comes out of a study of cytomegalovirus exposure and HLA in healthy donors. As for this clone: Antigen: not known.

Study observations and caveats: Earlier results showed most TCR beta V segments being productive about 87% or about 30% of the time.

The PCR employed 60 Vbeta primers together with 13 Jbeta primers. Method: immunoSEQ multiplex PCR; TCRdb's copy keeps in-frame clones and lacks some. The sample has about 140,000 clones, 70% to 90% seen once. Germline CDR1 reads SGHTA; CDR2 reads FQGTGA. Trimming left V 3 bases short and J 4 bases short, with 12 bases between. The CDR3 is 14 amino acids. Material: PBMCs. This receptor was obtained from a man aged 50 or older in good health and CMV-seronegative. V usage is TRBV7-3 and J usage is TRBJ1-1; maybe TRBD1 (5 bases). DNA of the CDR3: TGTGCCAGCAGCTTCGGACACCGCACCACTGAAGCTTTCTTT. Encoded protein: CASSFGHRTTEAFF. Full variable domain (remainder filled in from reference TRBV7-3 and TRBJ1-1): GAGVSQTPSNKVTEKGKYVELRCDPISGHTALYWYRQSLGQGPEFLIYFQGTGAADDSGLPNDRFFAVRPEGSVSTLKIQRTERGDSAVYLCASSFGHRTTEAFFGQGTRLTVV.